This is a list of T cell receptor beta chains from one sample in a study of technical replicates of blood from several donors. The assay was immunoSEQ multiplex PCR, and TCRdb's table has in-frame clones only and misses some. Found here are around 12,000 clones, 90% to 95% of them singletons; the top ten hold 7.6%. The sequenced sample consisted of PBMCs. All receptors come from a human donor in good health. CDR3s include the opening cysteine and the closing phenylalanine or tryptophan. Fields, in order: V gene, J gene, clone size, D gene, CDR3 protein, CDR3 DNA. The D gene is left open where the match is weak. Rows give clone size only sometimes, using once, few, many, or a class for an expanded clone.

TRBV6-1	TRBJ2-3	NA	TRBD2	CASLTSESRTDTQYF	TGTGCCAGCCTAACTAGCGAGAGCAGGACAGATACGCAGTATTTT
TRBV5-4	TRBJ2-2	NA	NA	CASSTESLNTGELFF	TGTGCCAGCAGCACCGAGTCCCTGAACACCGGGGAGCTGTTTTTT
TRBV6-5	TRBJ2-7	medium-sized	TRBD2	CASGHSGGLGEQYF	TGTGCCAGCGGACATAGCGGGGGGCTCGGCGAGCAGTACTTC
TRBV6-1	TRBJ1-1	NA	TRBD1	CASTFDREGTEAFF	TGTGCCAGCACCTTTGACAGGGAAGGGACTGAAGCTTTCTTT
TRBV18	TRBJ2-7	NA	TRBD2	CASSPPYQLAGTAYEQYF	TGTGCCAGCTCACCACCGTACCAGCTAGCGGGTACCGCCTACGAGCAGTACTTC
TRBV19	TRBJ1-5	NA	NA	CASSIGHFISNQPQHF	TGTGCCAGTAGTATCGGACACTTTATTAGCAATCAGCCCCAGCATTTT
TRBV2	TRBJ1-5	NA	NA	CASSDRRYNQPQHF	TGTGCCAGCAGTGACAGAAGATACAATCAGCCCCAGCATTTT
TRBV19	TRBJ1-2	NA	TRBD1	CASSTGQGYGYTF	TGTGCCAGTAGTACAGGACAGGGATATGGCTACACCTTC
TRBV27	TRBJ2-7	once	NA	CASSLQGSPYEQYF	TGTGCCAGCAGTTTACAGGGAAGTCCCTACGAGCAGTACTTC
TRBV19	TRBJ2-1	NA	NA	CASTSTPGSNNEQFF	TGTGCCAGTACTTCCACCCCCGGGTCGAACAATGAGCAGTTCTTC
TRBV10-3	TRBJ1-5	NA	NA	CAISATGNSNQPQHF	TGTGCCATCAGTGCCACAGGGAACAGCAATCAGCCCCAGCATTTT
TRBV5-5	TRBJ2-1	NA	TRBD2	CASSLEGWGLASNEQFF	TGTGCCAGCAGCTTGGAGGGGTGGGGACTAGCCAGCAATGAGCAGTTCTTC
TRBV11-2	TRBJ1-5	NA	NA	CASSLDINQPQHF	TGTGCCAGCAGCTTAGATATTAATCAGCCCCAGCATTTT
TRBV13	TRBJ2-4	once	TRBD2	CASSLTPTSGTTLAKNIQYF	TGTGCCAGCAGCCTAACCCCGACTAGCGGGACTACTCTAGCCAAAAACATTCAGTACTTC
TRBV7-3	TRBJ1-1	NA	NA	CASSPSSSTEAFF	TGTGCCAGCAGCCCCTCAAGCTCGACTGAAGCTTTCTTT
TRBV28	TRBJ2-7	NA	NA	CASSPLGTGIYEQYF	TGTGCCAGCAGTCCATTAGGGACTGGGATCTACGAGCAGTACTTC
TRBV7-2	TRBJ1-1	few	TRBD1	CASSLPGGDTEAFF	TGTGCCAGCAGCTTACCAGGGGGTGACACTGAAGCTTTCTTT
TRBV5-4	TRBJ2-5	NA	TRBD1	CASSFTAGTAQETQYF	TGTGCCAGCAGCTTCACCGCCGGGACAGCACAAGAGACCCAGTACTTC
TRBV30	TRBJ1-2	NA	NA	CAWSVQQEGLTF	TGTGCCTGGAGTGTACAGCAAGAGGGACTCACCTTC
TRBV5-6	TRBJ2-3	once	TRBD2	CASSLVGWPSGSGTDTQYF	TGTGCCAGCAGCTTGGTTGGGTGGCCTAGCGGGAGTGGCACAGATACGCAGTATTTT
TRBV11-2	TRBJ1-2	once	NA	CASSRGTGYTF	TGTGCCAGCAGCCGGGGTACGGGCTACACCTTC
TRBV7-7	TRBJ2-5	NA	NA	CASSLNHQRGETQYF	TGTGCCAGCAGCTTAAATCATCAGCGAGGGGAGACCCAGTACTTC
TRBV7-3	TRBJ2-1	NA	NA	CASSRSDEQFF	TGTGCCAGCTCCCGTTCCGATGAGCAGTTCTTC
TRBV5-1	TRBJ2-1	once	TRBD2	CASSPLTSGAGNEQFF	TGCGCCAGCAGCCCACTGACTAGCGGGGCGGGCAATGAGCAGTTCTTC
TRBV5-5	TRBJ1-4	once	TRBD1	CASSRQGATNEKLFF	TGTGCCAGCAGCCGACAGGGTGCAACTAATGAAAAACTGTTTTTT
TRBV2	TRBJ1-2	NA	NA	CASSDRGGSYGYTF	TGTGCCAGCAGTGATAGAGGGGGTTCCTATGGCTACACCTTC
TRBV4-2	TRBJ2-3	NA	NA	CASSQEATLGDTQYF	TGTGCCAGCAGCCAAGAGGCGACCCTCGGGGATACGCAGTATTTT
TRBV11-3	TRBJ1-1	NA	TRBD1	CASSLGTGENTEAFF	TGTGCCAGCAGCCTTGGGACAGGGGAGAACACTGAAGCTTTCTTT
TRBV19	TRBJ2-7	NA	TRBD2	CASSMGLAMSSYEQYF	TGTGCCAGTAGTATGGGACTAGCGATGAGCTCCTACGAGCAGTACTTC
TRBV6-1	TRBJ2-7	NA	TRBD2	CASRLAGVTSYEQYF	TGTGCCAGCAGACTAGCGGGAGTTACGAGCTACGAGCAGTACTTC
TRBV12-5	TRBJ1-5	NA	NA	CASGLDKNQPQHF	TGTGCTAGTGGTTTGGACAAAAATCAGCCCCAGCATTTT
TRBV30	TRBJ2-1	NA	TRBD2	CAWSVPYGRLNEQFF	TGTGCCTGGAGTGTGCCTTACGGGAGGCTCAATGAGCAGTTCTTC
TRBV6-1	TRBJ2-1	NA	NA	CASREPGLRDEQFF	TGTGCCAGCAGGGAGCCTGGACTGCGAGATGAGCAGTTCTTC
TRBV27	TRBJ1-2	NA	TRBD1	CASSLQGADGYTF	TGTGCCAGCAGTTTGCAGGGGGCGGACGGCTACACCTTC
TRBV5-1	TRBJ2-2	once	NA	CASKKGILKVANTGELFF	TGCGCCAGCAAGAAGGGGATCCTTAAGGTCGCGAACACCGGGGAGCTGTTTTTT
TRBV5-6	TRBJ1-2	once	TRBD1	CASSVTGGFRYGYTF	TGTGCCAGCAGCGTGACAGGGGGCTTTAGATATGGCTACACCTTC
TRBV7-7	TRBJ2-1	NA	TRBD2	CASSLGLAGGSEQFF	TGTGCCAGCAGCTTAGGTCTAGCGGGAGGTAGTGAGCAGTTCTTC
TRBV5-1	TRBJ2-1	NA	NA	CASSFWPNNEQFF	TGCGCCAGCAGCTTTTGGCCGAACAATGAGCAGTTCTTC
TRBV7-2	TRBJ2-7	NA	NA	CASSLIGEQYF	TGTGCCAGCAGCTTAATAGGAGAACAGTACTTC
TRBV5-8	TRBJ2-5	NA	TRBD1	CASSSGTGVQETQYF	TGTGCCAGCAGCTCCGGGACAGGGGTTCAGGAGACCCAGTACTTC
TRBV19	TRBJ2-5	NA	NA	CASSTGVMWETQYF	TGTGCCAGTAGTACAGGGGTTATGTGGGAGACCCAGTACTTC
TRBV5-1	TRBJ2-1	NA	TRBD2	CASSLGGGYNEQFF	TGCGCCAGCAGCTTGGGGGGAGGGTACAATGAGCAGTTCTTC
TRBV30	TRBJ2-5	NA	NA	CAWNRDQETQYF	TGTGCCTGGAACCGGGACCAAGAGACCCAGTACTTC
TRBV5-1	TRBJ1-1	few	TRBD1	CASSFSGGNTEAFF	TGCGCCAGCAGCTTTTCAGGGGGGAACACTGAAGCTTTCTTT
TRBV7-8	TRBJ1-2	NA	NA	CASSRGGRYGYTF	TGTGCCAGCAGCCGCGGGGGCCGCTATGGCTACACCTTC
TRBV2	TRBJ2-7	NA	TRBD1	CASVGQGHEQYF	TGTGCCAGCGTGGGACAGGGGCACGAGCAGTACTTC
TRBV6-5	TRBJ2-5	NA	NA	CASGVRYGVETQYF	TGTGCCAGCGGAGTCCGCTACGGGGTCGAGACCCAGTACTTC
TRBV5-1	TRBJ2-5	NA	TRBD2	CASSLDLSGRGEETQYF	TGCGCCAGCAGCTTGGATCTTAGCGGGAGAGGCGAAGAGACCCAGTACTTC
TRBV7-6	TRBJ2-3	NA	NA	CASSPAGAGTDTQYF	TGTGCCAGCAGCCCGGCGGGGGCTGGAACAGATACGCAGTATTTT
TRBV2	TRBJ2-1	NA	NA	CASSEGNYVSDGGRFF	TGTGCCAGCAGTGAGGGCAATTACGTGTCCGACGGGGGGCGGTTCTTC
TRBV7-7	TRBJ2-5	NA	NA	CASSPVEAAGTQYF	TGTGCCAGCAGCCCCGTCGAGGCCGCGGGGACCCAGTACTTC
TRBV7-8	TRBJ2-7	once	TRBD1	CASSYRDSSYEQYF	TGTGCCAGCAGCTATCGGGACAGCTCCTACGAGCAGTACTTC
TRBV5-6	TRBJ2-7	NA	TRBD2	CATHSETSGGTYEQYF	TGTGCCACCCACTCGGAGACTAGCGGGGGGACCTACGAGCAGTACTTC
TRBV19	TRBJ2-1	once	TRBD2	CASAGTSGSFVSNEQFF	TGTGCCAGTGCGGGGACTAGCGGGAGTTTTGTGAGCAATGAGCAGTTCTTC
TRBV2	TRBJ2-6	once	NA	CASSEGSGAGANVLTF	TGTGCCAGCAGTGAAGGTTCAGGGGCTGGGGCCAACGTCCTGACTTTC
TRBV5-5	TRBJ2-2	NA	TRBD2	CASSQGTSANTGELFF	TGTGCCAGCAGCCAGGGGACTAGCGCGAACACCGGGGAGCTGTTTTTT
TRBV28	TRBJ1-1	NA	TRBD1	CASSTGAANTEAFF	TGTGCCAGCAGTACAGGGGCAGCAAACACTGAAGCTTTCTTT
TRBV6-1	TRBJ1-2	NA	TRBD1	CASSEGNRGHYGYTF	TGTGCCAGCAGTGAGGGTAACAGGGGACACTATGGCTACACCTTC
TRBV10-3	TRBJ1-1	NA	TRBD1	CAISATGVTEAFF	TGTGCCATCAGTGCGACAGGGGTAACTGAAGCTTTCTTT
TRBV7-2	TRBJ1-5	NA	NA	CASHGPGNQPQHF	TGTGCCAGCCACGGCCCGGGAAATCAGCCCCAGCATTTT